The 7 T cell receptor beta chains below were found in one sample sequenced in a study of blood T cell repertoires in COVID-19. Clones were sequenced by immunoSEQ multiplex PCR, and TCRdb holds only the in-frame ones, with some missing. The sample carries some 73,000 clones, roughly 70% recorded once. Sequencing was performed on peripheral blood. These receptors were obtained from a man between 60 and 75 years old with acute or convalescent COVID-19.

This clone was recorded only once. The chain joins TRBV5-6 to TRBJ1-2; TRBD1 might be the D (6 bases). V lost 2 bases and J lost 6, with 11 bases in between. The length of the CDR3 is 13 residues. Germline values: CDR1 SGHDT, CDR2 YYEEEE. CDR3 protein: CASSLTGTDGYTF. The CDR3 DNA follows: TGTGCCAGCAGCTTAACAGGGACCGATGGCTACACCTTC.

The rearrangement links TRBV19 to TRBJ1-2, with D perhaps TRBD1 (6 bases). Trimming cost V 3 bases and J 5 bases, with 13 bases left between them. The CDR3 is 14 residues long. Germline lookup yields CDR1 LNHDA and CDR2 SQIVND (reference sequence). The CDR3 here is CASSIVSRGYGYTF. CDR3 bases: TGTGCCAGTAGTATCGTCAGCAGGGGATATGGCTACACCTTC.

The V gene is TRBV6-1, the J gene TRBJ2-7; TRBD2 matches 12 bases. This CDR3 is built from 16 residues. The germline CDR1 and CDR2 sequences are MNHNS and SASEGT. V lost 3 bases and J lost 6; bases outside the gene matches: 9. For the CDR3, the DNA is TGTGCCAGCAGTGAGACGGGACTAGCGGGTGGGGTCGAGCAGTACTTC. Translation gives CASSETGLAGGVEQYF.

This clone was seen more than once but under ten times. The chain carries TRBV14 and TRBJ2-1; TRBD2 aligns across 14 bases. Germline V gene sequence: CDR1 SGHDN, CDR2 FVKESK. J gave up 4 bases and V 4 bases, and 15 bases lay outside the gene matches. The CDR3 totals 20 residues. The CDR3 region is CASSPKSGTSGGTFYNEQFF. CDR3 DNA sequence: TGTGCCAGCAGCCCCAAGTCTGGGACTAGCGGGGGTACCTTTTACAATGAGCAGTTCTTC.

This chain links TRBV10-2 with TRBJ2-7, with 8 bases lining up with TRBD1. CDR3 size: 13 residues. CDR1 is WSHSY and CDR2 is SAAADI in the germline V gene. V dropped 2 bases and J dropped 6; count of bases not matched to a gene: 3. CDR3 in DNA: TGCGCCAGCAGTGAGGAGACAGGGGCCGAGCAGTACGTC. Its protein is CASSEETGAEQYV.

The chain joins TRBV7-9 to TRBJ2-6; unclear D gene. In germline, CDR1 is SEHNR, CDR2 FQNEAQ (reference sequence). Trimming stripped 5 bases from V and 4 bases from J, with 6 bases between. CDR3 length: 13 residues. The CDR3 sequence: CASSTTGANVLTF. CDR3 sequence (DNA): TGTGCCAGCAGCACAACCGGGGCCAACGTCCTGACTTTC. The full variable domain, its missing parts supplied by reference TRBV7-9 and TRBJ2-6, is DTGVSQNPRHKITKRGQNVTFRCDPISEHNRLYWYRQTLGQGPEFLTYFQNEAQLEKSRLLSDRFSAERPKGSFSTLEIQRTEQGDSAMYLCASSTTGANVLTFGAGSRLTVL.

The chain has TRBV9 and TRBJ2-3; the match to TRBD2 covers 12 bases. Trimming at V came to 3 bases and at J to 7 bases, leaving 12 bases not matched to a gene. Germline V lookup: CDR1 SGDLS, CDR2 YYNGEE. The CDR3 spans 17 residues. The CDR3 is CASSAPLAGGPQYTQYF. The CDR3 DNA reads TGTGCCAGCAGCGCACCCCTAGCGGGGGGGCCTCAGTATACGCAGTATTTT. The full variable domain, with the rest looked up from reference TRBV9 and TRBJ2-3, is DSGVTQTPKHLITATGQRVTLRCSPRSGDLSVYWYQQSLDQGLQFLIQYYNGEERAKGNILERFSAQQFPDLHSELNLSSLELGDSALYFCASSAPLAGGPQYTQYFGPGTRLTVL.